The source of this TCR beta chain is a study of cytomegalovirus exposure and HLA in healthy donors. Study information: The approximately 120 million unique TCR beta sequences, from roughly 180 million T cells, were found by an earlier analysis.

Study outcomes and limitations: Certain sequence variants were highly shared and formed a cluster, and this cluster was likely a sequencing artifact. Apart from CMV serostatus, no immune exposure information was available. Both high specificity and high sensitivity reportedly marked the classifier's diagnosis of cytomegalovirus status.

A remark on this clone: Its antigen is not known. At one end the junction does not follow the germline gene, possibly because of a read error.

Germline V gene data show CDR1 as MNHEY and CDR2 as SMNVEV (reference sequence). The length of the CDR3 is 16 residues. Vbeta (60) and Jbeta (13) primers were used in the PCR. The method was immunoSEQ multiplex PCR; TCRdb's version includes in-frame clones alone and lacks a portion of them. The data contain approximately 140,000 clones, about 83% of them singletons. This chain uses TRBV27 with TRBJ2-7; D uncertain. The specimen sequenced was PBMCs. This clonotype was sampled from a man in his forties in good health and CMV-seropositive. Here the CDR3 reads CASSVSLGDKNYEQYF. CDR3 coding DNA: TGTGCCAGCAGTGTATCGTTGGGTGACAAAAACTACGAGCAGTACTTC.